This entry lists 30 T cell receptor beta chains sequenced from one sample in a study of T cell changes during pregnancy in multiple sclerosis. Only in-frame clones appear in the TCRdb table, and some are missing; sequencing was by immunoSEQ multiplex PCR. The sample contains tens of thousands of clones, less than 95% of which appear only once. Sequenced material: peripheral blood, taken in the third trimester of pregnancy. The origin of the receptors is a female donor in good health, enrolled as a control in a pregnancy study.

This rearrangement joins TRBV11-2 to TRBJ2-7; 9 positions match TRBD2. The V and J ends lost 7 bases and 3 bases, in that order; junction bases with no gene match: 16. The CDR3 runs to 17 residues. Per germline, CDR1 SGHAT and CDR2 FQNNGV. The CDR3 loop reads CASNILDLAGANYEQYF. CDR3 nucleotide sequence: TGTGCCAGCAACATATTGGATTTAGCGGGGGCCAACTACGAGCAGTACTTC.

The chain is built from TRBV7-9 and TRBJ1-1; 9 nucleotides match TRBD1. Per the germline V gene, CDR1 is SEHNR and CDR2 is FQNEAQ (reference sequence). Trimming took 2 bases from V and 0 from J; bases not matched to a gene: 7. The CDR3 sequence is 17 residues long. The CDR3 is CASSLPPGQGMNTEAFF. DNA of the CDR3: TGTGCCAGCAGCTTACCCCCGGGACAGGGAATGAACACTGAAGCTTTCTTT.

Notes on this clone: At one boundary the junction diverges from the germline segment, which might be a read error. The chain joins TRBV27 to TRBJ1-2; TRBD1 matches at 7 bases. The CDR3 sequence is 13 residues long. The germline CDR1 and CDR2 sequences are MNHEY and SMNVEV (reference sequence). CDR3 DNA: TGTGCCAGCTCGGGACAGAAGCGCTATGACTACACCTTC. Amino acids: CASSGQKRYDYTF.

The chain combines TRBV6-6 with TRBJ2-7; 7 bases are shared with TRBD1. Germline V gene lookup returns CDR1 MNHNY and CDR2 SVGAGI (reference sequence). After removal of 2 bases from V and 7 bases from J, the junction contained 11 bases not matched to a gene. The CDR3 loop spans 15 amino acids. CDR3 residues: CASSYPDRIGVEQYF. The CDR3 DNA follows: TGTGCCAGCAGTTACCCGGACAGGATCGGAGTGGAGCAGTACTTC.

This clone was found once. The chain employs TRBV9 and TRBJ2-5; 12 bases match TRBD2. Per the germline V gene, CDR1 is SGDLS and CDR2 is YYNGEE. CDR3 size: 16 residues. J was trimmed by 5 bases and V by 4 bases; bases with no gene match: 9. The CDR3 here is CASSSQLAGGLETQYF. CDR3 bases: TGTGCCAGCAGCTCCCAGCTAGCGGGGGGGCTGGAGACCCAGTACTTC.

This clone showed up just a few times. This chain uses TRBV7-2 with TRBJ2-5; 13 bases agree with TRBD2. V lost 4 bases to trimming and J lost 2 bases; unmatched junction nucleotides: 1. Germline V gene lookup returns CDR1 SGHTA and CDR2 FQGNSA. This CDR3 contains 15 residues. CDR3 bases: TGTGCCAGCAGCTCGGGACTAGCGGGGCAAGAGACCCAGTACTTC. Its translation is CASSSGLAGQETQYF.

This clone was found once. The V call is TRBV11-1, the J call TRBJ2-7; 7 bases agree with TRBD1. This CDR3 is built from 15 residues. Per the germline V gene, CDR1 is SGHAT and CDR2 is FQDESV (reference sequence). The ends lost 5 bases at V and 0 bases at J; junction bases unmatched: 7. The CDR3, as DNA: TGTGCCAGCAGCCCTTCCCGGGACAGCTCCTACGAGCAGTACTTC. Protein: CASSPSRDSSYEQYF.

The chain employs TRBV12-5 and TRBJ1-2; 10 bases line up with TRBD1. Germline CDR1 is LGHNT and CDR2 is FRNRAP. V lost 0 bases to trimming and J lost 0 bases; unmatched junction nucleotides: 7. The CDR3 contains 18 residues. In DNA form, the CDR3 reads TGTGCTAGTGGTTTGGTTTTCGGGACAGGGGACTCTAACTATGGCTACACCTTC. The encoded protein is CASGLVFGTGDSNYGYTF.

The chain has TRBV7-9 and TRBJ1-2, with D uncertain. Trimming left V 4 bases short and J 4 bases short, with 13 bases between. The CDR3 extends over 14 amino acids. From germline, CDR1 is SEHNR and CDR2 FQNEAQ (reference sequence). The DNA of the CDR3 is TGTGCCAGCAGCTCACAACAAGGAGGCTATGGCTACACCTTC. It is translated as CASSSQQGGYGYTF.

V and J are TRBV30 and TRBJ2-6; TRBD1 aligns across 12 bases. The J segment lost 5 bases and the V segment lost 0 bases, leaving 8 bases of the junction unmatched. The CDR3 loop spans 18 amino acids. Germline V lookup: CDR1 GTSNPN, CDR2 SVGIG (reference sequence). The CDR3 loop reads CAWSVEGQGALRANVLTF. The CDR3 coding sequence is TGTGCCTGGAGTGTAGAGGGACAGGGGGCGCTTAGGGCCAACGTCCTGACTTTC.

The chain is built from TRBV10-3 and TRBJ1-2; 8 bases agree with TRBD1. Trimming at V came to 10 bases and at J to 6 bases, leaving 10 bases not matched to a gene. Germline V gives CDR1 ENHRY, CDR2 SYGVKD. There are 13 residues in the CDR3. CDR3 sequence: CATHGQGPHGYTF. CDR3 nucleotides: TGTGCCACCCACGGACAGGGTCCGCATGGCTACACCTTC.

V gene TRBV6-5 combines with J gene TRBJ1-2, with 7 bases fitting TRBD1. The CDR3 consists of 13 residues. From germline, CDR1 is MNHEY and CDR2 SVGAGI. V shed 5 bases, J shed 7 bases, and the junction held 7 bases outside the gene matches. This CDR3 reads CASSNRDSLGYTF. The CDR3 nucleotides are TGTGCCAGCAGTAATAGGGACAGTCTTGGCTACACCTTC.

The rearrangement links TRBV18 to TRBJ1-3; 8 bases map to TRBD1. Germline V lookup: CDR1 KGHSH, CDR2 LQKENI. Losses at the gene ends were 3 bases for V and 0 bases for J; bases not matched to a gene: 7. This CDR3 comprises 17 residues. The DNA of the CDR3 is TGTGCCAGCTCACCCTCCGGGACAGGTTTCTCTGGAAACACCATATATTTT. Translating it yields CASSPSGTGFSGNTIYF.

This clone was detected only once. CDR3 in amino acids: CASSPPGLESYEQYF. CDR3 sequence (DNA): TGTGCCAGCAGCCCCCCGGGACTAGAATCTTACGAGCAGTACTTC. V and J are TRBV9 and TRBJ2-7, with 8 positions matching TRBD2. The CDR3 spans 15 residues. Per germline, CDR1 SGDLS and CDR2 YYNGEE. The V gene end was trimmed by 4 bases and the J gene end by 4 bases; junction bases not matched to a gene: 10.

The chain uses TRBV30 and TRBJ1-5; 7 bases are shared with TRBD1. Germline CDR1 reads GTSNPN; CDR2 reads SVGIG (reference sequence). Losses at the gene ends were 1 base for V and 2 bases for J; bases not matched to a gene: 8. The CDR3 has 16 residues. As DNA, the CDR3 is TGTGCCTGGAGTGCCCCTAGGACAGGTGGCAATCAGCCCCAGCATTTT. Protein sequence: CAWSAPRTGGNQPQHF.

The chain has TRBV9 and TRBJ1-6; D is unclear. The germline V gene encodes CDR1 SGDLS and CDR2 YYNGEE. The CDR3 consists of 15 residues. V was trimmed by 4 bases and J by 4 bases, leaving 12 bases between them. CDR3: CASSLGPAYNSPLHF. CDR3 nucleotides: TGTGCCAGCAGCCTTGGGCCAGCATATAATTCACCCCTCCACTTT.

V and J are TRBV29-1 and TRBJ1-2; TRBD1 matches at 7 bases. The ends lost 3 bases at V and 3 bases at J; junction bases unmatched: 7. This CDR3 comprises 14 residues. CDR1 is SQVTM, CDR2 ANQGSEA, per germline. The CDR3 region is CSVDQGQIYYGYTF. CDR3 bases: TGCAGCGTTGATCAGGGACAGATCTACTATGGCTACACCTTC.

The chain recombines TRBV5-1 with TRBJ1-3; possibly TRBD1 for D (5 bases). Germline values: CDR1 SGHRS, CDR2 YFSETQ. The CDR3 loop spans 18 amino acids. V was cut by 4 bases and J by 0 bases, with 20 bases left in between. CDR3 coding DNA: TGCGCCAGCAGCCCTCTGGGGGACTCCCGGAGCTCTGGAAACACCATATATTTT. Its translation is CASSPLGDSRSSGNTIYF.

This clone was counted a single time. The chain joins TRBV2 to TRBJ1-6; D gene uncertain. There are 16 residues in the CDR3. The V gene lost 6 bases and the J gene lost 7 bases, with 19 bases spanning the gap. The germline CDR1 and CDR2 sequences are SNHLY and FYNNEI. The CDR3 DNA sequence: TGTGCCAGCAGCAGAGAGGGCAGGACCTCCAATTCACCCCTCCACTTT. The encoded protein is CASSREGRTSNSPLHF. The complete variable domain, with remaining parts taken from reference TRBV2 and TRBJ1-6, reads EPEVTQTPSHQVTQMGQEVILRCVPISNHLYFYWYRQILGQKVEFLVSFYNNEISEKSEIFDDQFSVERPDGSNFTLKIRSTKLEDSAMYFCASSREGRTSNSPLHFGNGTRLTVT.

V gene TRBV4-1 combines with J gene TRBJ1-1, with D uncertain. The germline V gene encodes CDR1 MGHRA and CDR2 YSYEKL. The V gene lost 4 bases and the J gene lost 1 base, with 19 bases spanning the gap. The CDR3 loop spans 17 amino acids. CDR3 residues: CASSPESGRLANTEAFF. For the CDR3, the DNA is TGCGCCAGCAGCCCCGAAAGCGGGAGGTTAGCGAACACTGAAGCTTTCTTT.

This chain uses TRBV29-1 with TRBJ2-3, with D possibly TRBD2 on 5 matching bases. Germline V gene sequence: CDR1 SQVTM, CDR2 ANQGSEA. The length of the CDR3 is 12 residues. Trimming stripped 6 bases from V and 0 bases from J, with 7 bases between. The CDR3, as DNA: TGCAGCGTAGGACTTAGCACAGATACGCAGTATTTT. Residues: CSVGLSTDTQYF.

The gene calls are TRBV25-1 and TRBJ2-5; D is possibly TRBD2 (6 bases). V lost 1 base, J lost 5 bases, and 11 bases lay in between. Germline V gene sequence: CDR1 MGHDK, CDR2 SYGVNS. This CDR3 has 14 amino acids. This CDR3 is CASSEWGGRETQYF. CDR3 sequence (DNA): TGTGCCAGCAGTGAATGGGGAGGACGGGAGACCCAGTACTTC.

The V and J genes are TRBV6-5 and TRBJ2-7, with 8 bases fitting TRBD1. The CDR3 is 15 residues long. After removal of 0 bases from V and 3 bases from J, the junction contained 4 bases not matched to a gene. Germline values: CDR1 MNHEY, CDR2 SVGAGI. The CDR3 DNA follows: TGTGCCAGCAGTTACTCTACCGGGACAGGCTACGAGCAGTACTTC. This gives the protein CASSYSTGTGYEQYF.

The chain has TRBV4-2 and TRBJ2-2; 8 nucleotides match TRBD1. Trimming took 7 bases from V and 3 from J; bases not matched to a gene: 13. Germline lookup yields CDR1 LGHNA and CDR2 YNFKEQ. The CDR3 is made up of 17 amino acids. CDR3 sequence (DNA): TGTGCCAGCACCGGAGGACAGGGAATTTCTCACACCGGGGAGCTGTTTTTT. Translation gives CASTGGQGISHTGELFF.

The J gene is TRBJ2-5, the V gene TRBV11-3, with D unclear. CDR1 and CDR2 (germline): SGHNT, YENEEA. The CDR3 has 13 residues. Trimming took 1 base from V and 6 from J, leaving 9 bases between them. CDR3 protein: CASSLAGIQTQYF. The DNA of the CDR3 is TGTGCCAGCAGCTTAGCAGGCATCCAGACCCAGTACTTC. Full variable domain (rest looked up from reference TRBV11-3 and TRBJ2-5): EAGVVQSPRYKIIEKKQPVAFWCNPISGHNTLYWYLQNLGQGPELLIRYENEEAVDDSQLPKDRFSAERLKGVDSTLKIQPAELGDSAVYLCASSLAGIQTQYFGPGTRLLVL.

J is TRBJ2-1 and V is TRBV19, with TRBD2 matching 8 bases. The CDR3 sequence is 16 residues long. Trimming cost V 5 bases and J 4 bases; bases outside gene matches: 10. Per germline, CDR1 LNHDA and CDR2 SQIVND (reference sequence). CDR3 DNA: TGTGCCAGTAGTGGGTGGGTCGGGGGGGCATACAATGAGCAGTTCTTC. Its protein product is CASSGWVGGAYNEQFF.

The chain combines TRBV4-2 with TRBJ2-3; D unclear. The germline CDR1 and CDR2 sequences are LGHNA and YNFKEQ. The V end lost 0 bases, the J end lost 4 bases, and 8 bases lay between the germline ends. There are 14 residues in the CDR3. CDR3 loop: CASSQDVSADTQYF. For the CDR3, the DNA is TGTGCCAGCAGCCAAGATGTGTCCGCAGATACGCAGTATTTT.

The V gene is TRBV14, the J gene TRBJ2-1, with 7 positions matching TRBD2. J lost 5 bases, V lost 4 bases, and 8 bases had no gene match. CDR1 is SGHDN, CDR2 FVKESK, per germline. The CDR3 totals 15 residues. The CDR3 loop is CASSPSGLADNEQFF. The CDR3 nucleotides read TGTGCCAGCAGCCCATCCGGTCTAGCGGACAATGAGCAGTTCTTC.

This clone was counted once. V usage is TRBV30 and J usage is TRBJ1-2; D perhaps matches TRBD1 (6 bases). CDR1 and CDR2 from the germline V gene are GTSNPN and SVGIG (reference sequence). Trimming pared 8 bases from V and 3 bases from J, leaving 16 bases between. There are 13 residues in the CDR3. Here the CDR3 DNA reads TGTGCCAGGGGATGGGGGCGGGACTATGGCTACACCTTC. It specifies CARGWGRDYGYTF.

This clone was picked up a small number of times. The J gene is TRBJ2-7, the V gene TRBV7-9; D is undetermined. Germline V gives CDR1 SEHNR, CDR2 FQNEAQ (reference sequence). Deletions cut 1 base from V and 6 bases from J, with 7 bases between. The CDR3 extends over 12 amino acids. This CDR3 is CASSLDSGEQYF. DNA for the CDR3: TGTGCCAGCAGCTTAGATTCCGGCGAGCAGTACTTC.